The TCR beta chain described here comes from a study of vaccination and CD4 T cells after COVID-19. Per the germline V gene, CDR1 is SEHNR and CDR2 is FQNEAQ (reference sequence). The length of the CDR3 is 13 residues. The V end was cut by 5 bases, the J end by 2 bases, with 10 bases between. This clonotype showed up just a few times. As yet, its antigen is unknown. Once obtained from cultured CD4+ T cells, the DNA was sequenced using the Oncomine TCR Beta short-read assay. TCRdb re-derived calls from the PCR reads in MiXCR, one entry per CDR3 protein. The sample shows some 18,000 distinct CDR3 sequences, roughly three fifths of them seen only once. The treatment: roughly ten-day PBMC culture with coronavirus spike peptide pools or control peptides (ViraFEST assay).

The sequencing input was CD4+ T cells from blood, cultured in vitro. The receptor was derived from a human donor who had recovered from COVID-19. The V call is TRBV7-9, the J call TRBJ2-7; either TRBD1 or TRBD2 may fit D (6 bases each). This CDR3 is CASSPRGPYEQYF. CDR3 in DNA: TGTGCCAGCAGCCCCCGGGGGCCCTACGAGCAGTACTTC. The whole variable domain, remainder taken from reference TRBV7-9 and TRBJ2-7, is DTGVSQNPRHKITKRGQNVTFRCDPISEHNRLYWYRQTLGQGPEFLTYFQNEAQLEKSRLLSDRFSAERPKGSFSTLEIQRTEQGDSAMYLCASSPRGPYEQYFGPGTRLTVT.